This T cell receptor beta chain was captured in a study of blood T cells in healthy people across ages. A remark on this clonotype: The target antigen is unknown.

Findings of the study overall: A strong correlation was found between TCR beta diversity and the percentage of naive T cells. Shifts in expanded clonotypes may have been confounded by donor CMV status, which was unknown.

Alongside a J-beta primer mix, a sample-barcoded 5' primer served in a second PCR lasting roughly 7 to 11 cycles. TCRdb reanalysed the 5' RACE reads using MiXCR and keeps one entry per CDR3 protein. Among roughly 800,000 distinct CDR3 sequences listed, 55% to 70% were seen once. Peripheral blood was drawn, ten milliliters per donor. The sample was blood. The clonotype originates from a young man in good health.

The CDR3 is CSARDRAASGANVLTF. For the CDR3, the DNA is TGCAGTGCTAGAGATCGGGCGGCCTCTGGGGCCAACGTCCTGACTTTC. The V call is TRBV20-1, the J call TRBJ2-6; D is ambiguous. Germline CDR1 DFQATT, CDR2 SNEGSKA (reference sequence). The V and J ends lost 0 bases and 0 bases respectively, with 9 bases between them. CDR3 size: 16 residues.